This TCR beta chain originates from a study of blood T cell repertoires in COVID-19 (dated by TCRdb to the early 2020s). In terms of the full investigation: The collaborator samples originated in the United States, Italy and Spain and spanned the acute and convalescent phases of COVID-19. The prospective study material was composed of cDNA or gDNA derived from T cells, B-cell-depleted T cells, or PBMCs. Subjects who had been exposed to COVID-19, were actively infected with it, or had recovered from it provided the deeply sampled blood TCRbeta repertoires that made up the dataset. The repertoires were released in a freely available public database intended as a resource for research on the immune response to SARS-CoV-2. Samples were obtained from the ongoing ImmuneRACE study (first 160 participants) and from 1,000 to 1,500 subjects provided by 6 global collaborators. A de-identified subject ID, COVID-19 status, age in years and sex were almost always included in the sample metadata. Where HLA class I and class II types were available, the types were taken from metadata supplied by the sample provider, not from assay-based typing.

The research as a whole found: The amount of clinical and demographic metadata varied by source and participant and was provided uncurated.

Note on this clone: Its antigen is unknown. It has no much larger one-base neighbor in the sample; base qualities were not kept.

Participants in the prospective study were aged roughly 18 to 95 years, lived in some 24 United States geographic areas, and enrolled through a virtual design. Cohort assignment in the prospective study relied on participant-reported clinical history from a screening survey and a study questionnaire. Recovered participants in ImmuneRACE Cohort 3 were defined by two consecutive negative NP/OP PCR tests, clearance by a healthcare professional, or resolution of symptoms. Each participant in the prospective study had whole blood, serum and a nasopharyngeal or oropharyngeal swab collected by mobile phlebotomists. Additional blood draws and questionnaires over an approximately two-month period could optionally be provided by prospective study participants. Before DNA extraction, prospective study blood samples were shipped either frozen or at room temperature. TCRbeta CDR3 regions were amplified from genomic DNA using the immunoSEQ Assay, a bias-controlled multiplex PCR. In the paper's pipeline: Nucleated cell counts per sample were estimated from amplification of reference gene primers within the assay. To quantify the absolute abundance of each unique TCRbeta CDR3 rearrangement, sequence reads were collapsed and filtered. Productive Simpson clonality was computed per sample as the square root of Simpson's diversity index over productive rearrangements. TCRdb retrieved this table from immuneACCESS and kept in-frame rearrangements only. Not all clones are present; in checked studies, unresolved V genes account for under half, and no reason is known for the remainder. The V and J calls and clone size were taken over from that table, and D and trimming were inferred from the DNA. The sample data list under 300,000 clones, and 80% to 90% of these were observed just once. The leading ten clones occupy approximately 9% of the sample.

This clonotype was obtained from a man aged 35-49 years who had recovered from COVID-19. The sample taken for sequencing was PBMCs or T cells enriched from blood (not recorded which).

The DNA sequence follows: TGTGCCAGTAGTACCCCGGGACAGGGGGCAGGTGGCGGCTACACCTTC. Its coded protein is CASSTPGQGAGGGYTF. Recombination linked TRBV19 to TRBJ1-2, with 12 central nucleotides matching TRBD1. V trim: 4 bases; J trim: 8 bases; unmatched bases: 11. The germline V gene (reference sequence) gives CDR1 as LNHDA and CDR2 as SQIVND. Spanning cysteine to phenylalanine, the CDR3 consists of 16 amino acids. The kept DNA is CDR3 alone, 48 bases in frame from the first base.